This record concerns one T cell receptor (beta chain) sequence. V shed 3 bases and J shed 0 bases, with 3 bases lying between them. Germline V gene data show CDR1 as LNHDA and CDR2 as SQIVND (reference sequence). CDR3 length: 14 residues. TCRdb's table, derived via immunoSEQ multiplex PCR, lists solely in-frame clones and lacks some. The table includes approximately 470,000 clones, approximately 90% detected once. This sample was included in a study of blood T cell repertoires in COVID-19. On the study more broadly: There were acute and convalescent COVID-19 samples, and they came from the United States, Italy and Spain. The analysed material was cDNA or gDNA that came from T cells, B-cell-depleted T cells, or PBMCs.

Resolution of symptoms, clearance, or two negative PCRs was present in recovered Cohort 3 donors. V usage is TRBV19 and J usage is TRBJ1-6; D gene ambiguous. Sequencing was carried out using PBMCs or T cells enriched from blood (not recorded which). The TCR originated in a woman aged 18-30 years who had recovered from COVID-19. DNA of the CDR3: TGTGCCAGTAGTATGAGCTCCTATAATTCACCCCTCCACTTT. Translated: CASSMSSYNSPLHF.